A selection of T cell receptor beta chains follows, all from one sample in a study of T cell responses to AZD1222 COVID-19 vaccine. Generated by immunoSEQ multiplex PCR, the TCRdb table keeps only in-frame clones and is missing some. The data hold fewer than 130,000 clones, with 70% to 90% observed a single time. Specimen: peripheral blood, collected 28 days after the second AZD1222 dose. Every receptor here comes from an adult who received the AZD1222 COVID-19 vaccine. CDR3s include the opening cysteine and the closing phenylalanine or tryptophan. A D gene is named only where the DNA matches it firmly. A row's size may be missing; if present it is once, few, many or a size class.

TRBD2	TRBV7-9	NA	TRBJ2-5	TGTGCCAGCAGCTTAATAAGCGGGGTGGGGGAGACCCAGTACTTC	CASSLISGVGETQYF
NA	TRBV28	NA	TRBJ2-7	TGTGCCAGCAGTTTGAAAGACGGGACCTACGAGCAGTACTTC	CASSLKDGTYEQYF
TRBD2	TRBV10-3	NA	TRBJ2-1	TGTGCCATAGCCGGGACTAGCGGCGATGAGCAGTTCTTC	CAIAGTSGDEQFF
TRBD2	TRBV24-1	NA	TRBJ2-2	TGTGCCACCAGTGAAGGACTAGCGACCGGGGAGCTGTTTTTT	CATSEGLATGELFF
TRBD2	TRBV27	NA	TRBJ2-1	TGTGCCAGCAGTTTTAGGACTAGCGGGAGTTACAATGAGCAGTTCTTC	CASSFRTSGSYNEQFF
TRBD2	TRBV7-9	NA	TRBJ2-1	TGTGCCAGCAGCGGCCGGACTAGGATTGAGCAGTTCTTC	CASSGRTRIEQFF
NA	TRBV7-3	NA	TRBJ2-5	TGTGCCAGCAGCTTAATCCCAGGGACCCAAGAGACCCAGTACTTC	CASSLIPGTQETQYF
NA	TRBV9	NA	TRBJ1-1	TGTGCCAGCAGCCCCGAGGGAGGTTTCACTGAAGCTTTCTTT	CASSPEGGFTEAFF
TRBD1	TRBV27	once	TRBJ2-7	TGTGCCAGCAGTTTCTCCGTGACAGGGGTCCACGAGCAGTACTTC	CASSFSVTGVHEQYF
NA	TRBV9	few	TRBJ1-1	TGTGCCAGCAGCGAGAACTCAGGGAACACTGAAGCTTTCTTT	CASSENSGNTEAFF
NA	TRBV29-1	NA	TRBJ1-3	TGCAGCGTTGGGACAAGTGGAAACACCATATATTTT	CSVGTSGNTIYF
NA	TRBV19	NA	TRBJ2-3	TGTGCCAGTAGTAGCGGAGGATTCGATACAGATACGCAGTATTTT	CASSSGGFDTDTQYF
NA	TRBV27	NA	TRBJ2-7	TGTGCCAGCAGTTTATCGAACGGAGGCTACGAGCAGTACTTC	CASSLSNGGYEQYF
TRBD2	TRBV7-8	few	TRBJ2-7	TGTGCCAGCAGCTTGTACCGGGGCGGTCCGGGGGGGGAGCAGTACTTC	CASSLYRGGPGGEQYF
NA	TRBV9	NA	TRBJ2-2	TGTGCCAGCAGCTCACCCCGAGGGGGCGGGAGGTCCGCCGGGGAGCTGTTTTTT	CASSSPRGGGRSAGELFF
NA	TRBV24-1	NA	TRBJ1-1	TGTGCCACCAGTGAAGGGGGAAAGAACACTGAAGCTTTCTTT	CATSEGGKNTEAFF
NA	TRBV7-2	NA	TRBJ1-4	TGTGCCAGCAGCACAGGAGGGGGGCGGGATGAAAAACTGTTTTTT	CASSTGGGRDEKLFF
NA	TRBV30	NA	TRBJ1-1	TGTGCCGGAACAGGGTATGCACTTGCTGATTCAGAAGCTTTCTTT	CAGTGYALADSEAFF
TRBD2	TRBV7-2	NA	TRBJ2-1	TGTGCCAGCGTCCGCGGGAGGTTCAATGAGCAGTTCTTC	CASVRGRFNEQFF
NA	TRBV7-7	NA	TRBJ2-3	TGTGCTAGCAGCTCGTACGGGACTTCAGATACGCAGTATTTT	CASSSYGTSDTQYF
TRBD1	TRBV9	NA	TRBJ2-2	TGTGCCAGCAGCAAAAAAGGACAGGGAATGACCGGGGAGCTGTTTTTT	CASSKKGQGMTGELFF
TRBD2	TRBV20-1	NA	TRBJ2-1	TGCAGTGCTAGTAATCTAGCGGTCTCCTACAATGAGCAGTTCTTC	CSASNLAVSYNEQFF
NA	TRBV6-1	NA	TRBJ1-2	TGTGCCAGCAGTGAACTCACAGAATCCTACCTACGCTCTAACTATGGCTACACCTTC	CASSELTESYLRSNYGYTF
TRBD2	TRBV7-3	NA	TRBJ2-1	TGTGCCAGCAGCTTAAGAGGGAGGGATGAGCAGTTCTTC	CASSLRGRDEQFF
TRBD1	TRBV3-1/TRBV3-2	NA	TRBJ1-1	TGTGCCAGCAGCTATACTCCCGGGACAGGGGACGCTTATGGAGAAGCTTTCTTT	CASSYTPGTGDAYGEAFF
TRBD1	TRBV2	once	TRBJ1-2	TGTGCCAGCAGAAGACAGGGGGCTACGAATGGCTACACCTTC	CASRRQGATNGYTF
NA	TRBV30	NA	TRBJ1-1	TGTGCCTGGGTGCCGGGGGCGTATGCTTTCTTT	CAWVPGAYAFF
NA	TRBV4-3	NA	TRBJ2-7	TGCGCCAGCAGCCAAGGGCCGGGGTTTTCCTACGAGCAGTACTTC	CASSQGPGFSYEQYF
TRBD2	TRBV5-5	NA	TRBJ2-1	TGTGCCAGCAGCTTGGGACCGGGACTAGGCGAGTTCTTC	CASSLGPGLGEFF
NA	TRBV2	NA	TRBJ1-3	TGTGCCAGCAGACAGGGCTCGAACACCATATATTTT	CASRQGSNTIYF
NA	TRBV30	NA	TRBJ1-4	TGTGCCTGGAGTCCCGGACAGAGTAATGAAAAACTGTTTTTT	CAWSPGQSNEKLFF
NA	TRBV20-1	once	TRBJ2-7	TGCAGTGCTAGTTTAGCGCCAAGCTCCTACGAGCAGTACTTC	CSASLAPSSYEQYF
TRBD1	TRBV4-1	NA	TRBJ1-2	TGCGCCAGCAGCCAGACACAGGGGGCGAACTATGGCTACACCTTC	CASSQTQGANYGYTF
NA	TRBV7-9	NA	TRBJ2-7	TGTGCCAGCAGCTCGTACAGGGAAGTAAAACACGAGCAGTACTTC	CASSSYREVKHEQYF
TRBD2	TRBV7-2	NA	TRBJ2-5	TGTGCCAGCAGCTTACGGCGGGGGGGGGAGACCCAGTACTTC	CASSLRRGGETQYF
TRBD2	TRBV7-2	NA	TRBJ2-1	TGTGCCAGCAGCTTCAAGACTAGCGGGTATGAGCAGTTCTTC	CASSFKTSGYEQFF
NA	TRBV30	NA	TRBJ1-6	TGTGCCTGGAGTGTTAGTGCAGTATATAATTCACCCCTCCACTTT	CAWSVSAVYNSPLHF
NA	TRBV6-5	NA	TRBJ2-4	TGTGCCAGCGTACCCACGGGGGTGGCGGACATTCAGTACTTC	CASVPTGVADIQYF
NA	TRBV7-3	once	TRBJ2-1	TGTGCCAGCAGCTTAACCTCTGTGGGATCCTACAATGAGCAGTTCTTC	CASSLTSVGSYNEQFF
NA	TRBV19	once	TRBJ1-3	TGTGCCAGTAGTACTACTGGAGGGGAAGGAAACACCATATATTTT	CASSTTGGEGNTIYF
NA	TRBV25-1	NA	TRBJ2-2	TGTGCCAGCAGTGAAAGATGGTTGCGATCGAACACCGGGGAGCTGTTTTTT	CASSERWLRSNTGELFF
NA	TRBV6-6	NA	TRBJ2-7	TGTGCCAGCAGTTACACCCATCGGCGCTACGAGCAGTACTTC	CASSYTHRRYEQYF
NA	TRBV12-3/TRBV12-4	few	TRBJ1-1	TGTGCCAGCCGAAGCACAGCCAACACTGAAGCTTTCTTT	CASRSTANTEAFF
NA	TRBV6-5	NA	TRBJ1-5	TGTGCCAGCAGTTGGGAGGATTCAGGCAATCAGCCCCAGCATTTT	CASSWEDSGNQPQHF
NA	TRBV7-2	NA	TRBJ2-3	TGTGCCAGCAGCTTAAGGGGGCAGGGGGGGGGTGATACGCAGTATTTT	CASSLRGQGGGDTQYF
NA	TRBV20-1	NA	TRBJ2-1	TGCAGTATACCTAGGCGGGGGCAGTTCTTC	CSIPRRGQFF
TRBD2	TRBV24-1	once	TRBJ2-1	TGTGCCACCAGTGATTTACGAGCGGGAGGAGTTCATGAGCAGTTCTTC	CATSDLRAGGVHEQFF
NA	TRBV4-1	once	TRBJ1-1	TGCGCCAGCAGATCGGAGGTTAACACTGAAGCTTTCTTT	CASRSEVNTEAFF
NA	TRBV28	NA	TRBJ2-7	TGTGCCAGCAGTTTAACTAGCTTCTCCTACGAGCAGTACTTC	CASSLTSFSYEQYF
NA	TRBV30	NA	TRBJ1-1	TGTGCCTGGAGCCAGGGAGGGAGTGAAACTGAAGCTTTCTTT	CAWSQGGSETEAFF